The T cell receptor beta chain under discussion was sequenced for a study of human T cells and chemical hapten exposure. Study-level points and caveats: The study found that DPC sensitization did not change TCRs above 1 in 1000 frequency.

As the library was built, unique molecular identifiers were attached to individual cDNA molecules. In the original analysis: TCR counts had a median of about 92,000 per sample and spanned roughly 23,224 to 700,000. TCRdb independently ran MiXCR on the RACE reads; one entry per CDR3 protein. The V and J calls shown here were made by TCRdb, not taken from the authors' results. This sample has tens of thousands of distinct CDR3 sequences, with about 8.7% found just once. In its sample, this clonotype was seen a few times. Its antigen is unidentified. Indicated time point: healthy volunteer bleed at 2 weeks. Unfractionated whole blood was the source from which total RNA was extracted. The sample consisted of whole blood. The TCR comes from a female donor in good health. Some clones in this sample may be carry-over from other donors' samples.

This chain's CDR3 is CASSPQGSGNTIYF. In nucleotides, the CDR3 is TGTGCCAGCTCACCACAAGGTTCTGGAAACACCATATATTTT. V usage is TRBV18 and J usage is TRBJ1-3; no clear D. The V gene lost 1 base and the J gene lost 1 base, with 5 bases spanning the gap. There are 14 residues in the CDR3. Germline V lookup: CDR1 KGHSH, CDR2 LQKENI.